Listed below are T cell receptor beta chains from one sample, sequenced in a study of T cells in Graves' hyperthyroidism and ophthalmopathy. TCRdb re-derived calls from the multiplex PCR reads in MiXCR, one entry per CDR3 protein. The sample comprises roughly 630,000 distinct CDR3 sequences, about a sixth of which are singletons, and roughly 7.3% rests with the top ten. Input material: blood. The receptors were sampled from a woman in her 30s with Graves' hyperthyroidism. Both conserved end residues are trimmed from each CDR3. The D gene is left open where the match is weak. Size values are once, few and many counts, or a class for expanded clones, and some rows have none.

d_gene	abundance	v_gene	j_gene	CDR3aa
.	many	TRBV12-3/TRBV12-4	TRBJ2-7	ASSVRGANEQY
TRBD1	many	TRBV11-2	TRBJ2-3	ASSKSTGAQY
.	many	TRBV18	TRBJ2-7	ASSPPSRGRGGEQY
.	.	TRBV20-1	TRBJ1-6	SAMNTGGVNSPLH
.	few	TRBV7-3	TRBJ2-1	ASSPVVADYNEQF
TRBD1	many	TRBV28	TRBJ2-7	ASRSTGGYEQY
.	many	TRBV28	TRBJ2-1	ASRDTGYNEQF
TRBD2	many	TRBV6-1	TRBJ2-3	ASRREPSGASTDTQY
.	few	TRBV6-2/TRBV6-3	TRBJ1-1	ASSPNSGNEAF
.	.	TRBV20-1	TRBJ2-4	SAVSTGWGLN
.	few	TRBV2	TRBJ2-1	ASRSYGSSYNEQF
TRBD1	many	TRBV15	TRBJ1-4	ATSKDRGVDEKLF
.	many	TRBV9	TRBJ1-4	ASSDQEANEKLF
.	many	TRBV20-1	TRBJ2-7	SARDYSGTRGETTYEQY
.	.	TRBV7-3	TRBJ2-2	ASSLGGEDTGELF
TRBD1	few	TRBV27	TRBJ2-1	ASRPTGIAYNEQF
TRBD1	.	TRBV6-5	TRBJ1-1	ASSYSQRTGGYWEAF
TRBD1	.	TRBV19	TRBJ2-2	ASRSGQGQTGELF
.	.	TRBV7-2	TRBJ1-2	ASSPSPGDGYT
.	few	TRBV25-1	TRBJ2-2	ASSEPAVRNTGELF
.	few	TRBV6-5	TRBJ2-5	ASSYSLGREETQY
.	few	TRBV27	TRBJ2-7	ASSLDGVRVQY
.	many	TRBV30	TRBJ1-5	AWSVTDPNQPQH
.	many	TRBV6-2/TRBV6-3	TRBJ1-5	ASSWDQGLPQH
.	.	TRBV15	TRBJ2-7	ATSRDRFPGEQY
.	many	TRBV6-1	TRBJ1-2	ASIGTGGPDYGYT
.	few	TRBV19	TRBJ2-1	ASKGYGIGYNEQF
TRBD2	many	TRBV5-1	TRBJ2-1	ASSARTSGGYNEQF
TRBD2	.	TRBV30	TRBJ2-1	AWRRLAGAEQF
.	few	TRBV4-2	TRBJ2-7	ASSQSPDGRPVQY
TRBD2	.	TRBV4-3	TRBJ2-2	ASSQDLGLGRDGELF
.	many	TRBV20-1	TRBJ2-5	SARVGSGETQY
.	many	TRBV6-2/TRBV6-3	TRBJ1-1	ASSYLGARTEAF
TRBD1	many	TRBV11-2	TRBJ2-5	ASSLGQGAIPHQETQY
TRBD1	.	TRBV30	TRBJ1-3	AWRQGAGNTIY
.	few	TRBV29-1	TRBJ1-2	SVEDWLGGSAHGYT
TRBD2	many	TRBV28	TRBJ2-3	ASSPRLAGRSTDTQY
.	.	TRBV7-9	TRBJ1-2	ASSLGLYGYT
.	many	TRBV2	TRBJ1-5	ASSAVNSNQPQH
.	many	TRBV27	TRBJ2-3	ASSWIPGGLTDTQY
.	.	TRBV18	TRBJ1-3	ASSPSLRNTIY
.	.	TRBV7-9	TRBJ2-1	ASSLGAGEYNEQF